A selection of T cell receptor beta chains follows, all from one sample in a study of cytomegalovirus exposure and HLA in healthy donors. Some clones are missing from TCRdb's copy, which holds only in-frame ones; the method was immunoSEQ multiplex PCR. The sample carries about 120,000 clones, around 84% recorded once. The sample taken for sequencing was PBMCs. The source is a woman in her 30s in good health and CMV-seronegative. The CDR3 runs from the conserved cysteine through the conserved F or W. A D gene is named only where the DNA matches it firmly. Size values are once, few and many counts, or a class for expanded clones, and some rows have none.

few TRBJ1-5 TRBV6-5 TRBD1 TGTGCCAGCAGTCAAGGACAGGGGGTTAATCAGCCCCAGCATTTT CASSQGQGVNQPQHF
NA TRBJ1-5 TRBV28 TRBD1 TGTGCCAGCGGGGCCACAGGGGGTGGACAGCCCCAGCATTTT CASGATGGGQPQHF
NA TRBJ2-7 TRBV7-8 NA TGTGCCAGCTGGGGTGTGGGAGGCTCCTACGAGCAGTACTTC CASWGVGGSYEQYF
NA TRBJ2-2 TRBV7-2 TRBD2 TGTGCCAGCAGCCCACGGACTAGCGTTAGCTACGAGGAGCTGTTTTTT CASSPRTSVSYEELFF
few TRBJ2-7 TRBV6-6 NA TGTGCCAGCAGTCCACAGGGCCGCGAGCAGTACTTC CASSPQGREQYF
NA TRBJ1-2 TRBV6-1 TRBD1 TGTGCCAGCAGTGTAGGACAGGGACGCAGGAACTATGGCTACACCTTC CASSVGQGRRNYGYTF
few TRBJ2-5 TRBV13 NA TGTGCCAGCAGCTTAGGGTCGGGTGGGACCCAGTACTTC CASSLGSGGTQYF
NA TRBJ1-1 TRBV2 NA TGTGCCAGCAGGGTTGCAGGAAGGAACACTGAAGCTTTCTTT CASRVAGRNTEAFF
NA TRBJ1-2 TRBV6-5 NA TGTGCCAGCAGCCACTCGGGCAGGGTGGGCTACACCTTC CASSHSGRVGYTF
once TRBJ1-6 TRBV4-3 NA TGCGCCAGCAGCCAAAAAACCAGGGATTCACCCCTCCACTTT CASSQKTRDSPLHF
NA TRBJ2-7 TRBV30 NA TGTGCCTGGAGTGTAACCAGTTGGTACGAGCAGTACTTC CAWSVTSWYEQYF
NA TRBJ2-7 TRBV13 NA TGTGCCAGCAGCGGAGGACTTTCCTACGAGCAGTACTTC CASSGGLSYEQYF
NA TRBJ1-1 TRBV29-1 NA TGCAGCGTTGGGCAGGCTAACATGAACACTGAAGCTTTCTTT CSVGQANMNTEAFF
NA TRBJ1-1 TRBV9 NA TGTGCCAGCAGCGTAGCTACGGGAGGAAACACTGAAGCTTTCTTT CASSVATGGNTEAFF
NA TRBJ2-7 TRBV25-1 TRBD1 TGTGCCAGCAGCCGAGCGGGACAGGGAAGCTCCTACGAGCAGTACTTC CASSRAGQGSSYEQYF
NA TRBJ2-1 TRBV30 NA TGTGCCTGTGCAACTACATCGAGCTCCTACAATGAGCAGTTCTTC CACATTSSSYNEQFF
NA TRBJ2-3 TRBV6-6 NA TGTGCCGGATCGACAGACACAGATACGCAGTATTTT CAGSTDTDTQYF
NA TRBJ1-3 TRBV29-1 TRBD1 TGCAGCGTTGGACGGGGGGTCGGGACAGGGGGCGGAAACACCATATATTTT CSVGRGVGTGGGNTIYF
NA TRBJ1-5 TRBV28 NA TGTGCCAGCAGTTTTCCAAGCCCCTTCAATCAGCCCCAGCATTTT CASSFPSPFNQPQHF
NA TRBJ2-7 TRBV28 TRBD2 TGTGCCAGCACTAATGGACTAGCGGATTCCTACGAGCAGTACTTC CASTNGLADSYEQYF
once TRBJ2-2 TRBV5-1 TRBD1 TGCGCCAGCAGGGGACAGACGAACACCGGGGAGCTGTTTTTT CASRGQTNTGELFF
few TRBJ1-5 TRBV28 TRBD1 TGTGCCAGCAGTACAGGGGGCTTTGTCTATCAGCCCCAGCATTTT CASSTGGFVYQPQHF
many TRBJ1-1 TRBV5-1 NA TGCGCCAGCAGCCTGAGACAGCTGGGAAAAAACACTGAAGCTTTCTTT CASSLRQLGKNTEAFF
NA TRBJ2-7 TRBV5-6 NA TGTGCCAGCAGCCTTCACTACGAGCAGTACTTC CASSLHYEQYF
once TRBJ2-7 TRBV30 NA TGTGCCTGGAGTGCGGGGGTCTCCTACGAGCAGTACTTC CAWSAGVSYEQYF
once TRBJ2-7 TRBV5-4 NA TGTGCCAGCAGCCGGGCTGACAGCTACGAGCAGTACTTC CASSRADSYEQYF
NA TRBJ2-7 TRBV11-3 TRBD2 TGTGCCAGCAGCACCGGGACTAGCGGTTACGAGCAGTACTTC CASSTGTSGYEQYF